Presented here are 17 T cell receptor beta chains from one specimen sequenced in a study of blood T cell repertoires in COVID-19. Clones were read by immunoSEQ multiplex PCR, and TCRdb kept only the in-frame ones, dropping some. Of around 450,000 clones listed, about 90% are singletons. The sample was PBMCs or T cells enriched from blood (not recorded which). The receptors come from a woman aged 18-29 years with acute COVID-19.

The chain employs TRBV27 and TRBJ1-2, with unresolved D. Trimming pared 6 bases from V and 4 bases from J, leaving 3 bases between. CDR3 length equals 10 residues. The germline gives CDR1 MNHEY, CDR2 SMNVEV (reference sequence). The CDR3 DNA follows: TGTGCCAGCAGGGCCTATGGCTACACCTTC. This encodes CASRAYGYTF.

The chain combines TRBV5-1 with TRBJ2-1; 8 positions match TRBD1. The CDR3 extends over 15 amino acids. The germline V gene encodes CDR1 SGHRS and CDR2 YFSETQ. V trimming: 0 bases; J trimming: 4 bases; junction bases outside the gene matches: 3. CDR3 amino acids: CASSLGTGLYNEQFF. In DNA, the CDR3 is TGCGCCAGCAGCTTGGGGACAGGGCTATACAATGAGCAGTTCTTC.

This clone appeared a single time. The chain has TRBV4-1 and TRBJ2-7, with a tentative D call TRBD2 (6 bases). CDR1 MGHRA and CDR2 YSYEKL come from the germline V gene. V lost 4 bases and J 5 bases, leaving 12 bases between the germline ends. The CDR3 contains 13 residues. The CDR3 spells CASSRPGTHEQYF. CDR3 bases: TGCGCCAGCAGCCGTCCCGGGACTCACGAGCAGTACTTC.

This clone was seen a handful of times. This chain uses TRBV6-1 with TRBJ2-7, with 7 bases aligning to TRBD1. CDR1 MNHNS and CDR2 SASEGT come from the germline V gene. CDR3 length: 17 amino acids. V trimming: 2 bases; J trimming: 5 bases; junction bases outside the gene matches: 15. The CDR3 sequence is CASSEWHRGGLGNEQYF. Written as DNA, the CDR3 is TGTGCCAGCAGTGAATGGCACAGGGGCGGTCTGGGGAACGAGCAGTACTTC.

The chain carries TRBV12-5 and TRBJ1-1; D remains ambiguous. Germline V CDR1 and CDR2: LGHNT, FRNRAP. This CDR3 has 11 residues. V lost 5 bases and J 10 bases, leaving 11 bases between the germline ends. Here the CDR3 reads CASGPGVGAFF. The CDR3 bases are TGTGCTAGTGGTCCCGGTGTTGGAGCTTTCTTT. Supplemented by reference TRBV12-5 and TRBJ1-1, the full variable domain reads DARVTQTPRHKVTEMGQEVTMRCQPILGHNTVFWYRQTMMQGLELLAYFRNRAPLDDSGMPKDRFSAEMPDATLATLKIQPSEPRDSAVYFCASGPGVGAFFGQGTRLTVV.

The V call is TRBV6-2 or TRBV6-3, the J call TRBJ1-6; TRBD1 matches at 11 bases. Per the germline V gene, CDR1 is MNHEY and CDR2 is SVGEGT. This CDR3 comprises 17 residues. The J segment lost 1 base and the V segment lost 4 bases, leaving 3 bases of the junction unmatched. CDR3 sequence: CASSWDRGFSYNSPLHF. In nucleotides, the CDR3 is TGTGCCAGCAGTTGGGACAGGGGGTTTTCCTATAATTCACCCCTCCACTTT.

This clone was counted a few times. The rearrangement uses TRBV15 and TRBJ1-4; unclear D gene. The CDR3 loop spans 17 amino acids. Germline V gene data show CDR1 as LNHNV and CDR2 as YYDKDF (reference sequence). Trimming shortened V by 0 bases and J by 9 bases, and 20 bases separated the two germline ends. CDR3 residues: CATSRDWRGQKAQKLFF. Here the CDR3 DNA reads TGTGCCACCAGCAGAGATTGGCGAGGCCAAAAGGCGCAAAAACTGTTTTTT.

This clone came up a few times. Other DNA sequences of this sample code for an identical CDR3. The chain joins TRBV7-9 to TRBJ2-3; D ambiguous. The germline V gene encodes CDR1 SEHNR and CDR2 FQNEAQ (reference sequence). CDR3 length equals 12 residues. The V and J ends lost 5 bases and 0 bases respectively, with 3 bases between them. CDR3 amino acids: CASSPSTDTQYF. CDR3 DNA: TGTGCCAGCAGCCCAAGCACAGATACGCAGTATTTT.

The chain has TRBV7-9 and TRBJ1-4; 10 bases match TRBD1. The V gene end was trimmed by 5 bases and the J gene end by 5 bases; junction bases not matched to a gene: 5. Germline V CDR1 and CDR2: SEHNR, FQNEAQ (reference sequence). The CDR3 is 15 amino acids. This CDR3 is CASSTPGQGNEKLFF. In DNA form, the CDR3 reads TGTGCCAGCAGCACGCCGGGACAGGGGAATGAAAAACTGTTTTTT.

V is TRBV12-3 or TRBV12-4 and J is TRBJ1-1, with a possible D match to TRBD1 (5 bases). The CDR3 is 12 residues long. Trimming stripped 5 bases from V and 4 bases from J, with 8 bases between. The CDR3 loop is CASSDRGTEAFF. The CDR3 DNA is TGTGCCAGCAGTGATAGGGGCACTGAAGCTTTCTTT.

This chain uses TRBV10-3 with TRBJ1-2; possible D gene TRBD1, 6 bases. This CDR3 has 14 amino acids. Germline V gene sequence: CDR1 ENHRY, CDR2 SYGVKD. V lost 4 bases to trimming and J lost 6 bases, with 15 bases between them. The CDR3 reads CAISAINREHGYTF. CDR3 sequence (DNA): TGTGCCATCAGTGCAATTAACAGGGAACATGGCTACACCTTC.

The count of this clone is one. The gene calls are TRBV27 and TRBJ2-7; TRBD1 agrees at 7 bases. This CDR3 is built from 13 residues. V was pared by 8 bases and J by 7 bases, with 11 bases of the junction left unmatched. CDR1 MNHEY and CDR2 SMNVEV come from the germline V gene (reference sequence). CDR3 region: CASSQQDRNEQYF. DNA for the CDR3: TGTGCCAGCTCTCAACAGGACAGGAATGAGCAGTACTTC.

This clone was detected only once. The V call is TRBV19, the J call TRBJ2-3, with a possible D match to TRBD1 (6 bases). CDR1 is LNHDA, CDR2 SQIVND, per germline (reference sequence). The CDR3 extends over 14 amino acids. V was cut by 6 bases and J by 2 bases, with 12 bases left in between. Written as DNA, the CDR3 is TGTGCCAGTAGCCTCCGGGACACCACAGATACGCAGTATTTT. It translates to CASSLRDTTDTQYF.

The chain combines TRBV15 with TRBJ2-2, with D maybe TRBD1 (6 bases). Germline V lookup: CDR1 LNHNV, CDR2 YYDKDF (reference sequence). Trimming cost V 4 bases and J 2 bases, with 8 bases left between them. The CDR3 consists of 14 residues. The CDR3 sequence: CATSNRANTGELFF. CDR3 DNA sequence: TGTGCCACCAGCAACAGGGCAAACACCGGGGAGCTGTTTTTT.

The chain uses TRBV9 and TRBJ1-1; no firm D call. Trimming pared 4 bases from V and 2 bases from J, leaving 15 bases between. The germline CDR1 and CDR2 sequences are SGDLS and YYNGEE. The CDR3 is made up of 15 amino acids. DNA of the CDR3: TGTGCCAGCAGCCCTAGGGAGGGATTTAACACTGAAGCTTTCTTT. It specifies CASSPREGFNTEAFF.

The chain uses TRBV19 and TRBJ2-3; a possible D gene is TRBD1 (6 bases). The CDR3 has 18 amino acids. V lost 1 base, J lost 4 bases, and 21 bases lay in between. The germline V gene has CDR1 LNHDA and CDR2 SQIVND (reference sequence). The CDR3 DNA reads TGTGCCAGTAGTATAGGGACAGACTCCTCCTTCACGGCAGATACGCAGTATTTT. Translation gives CASSIGTDSSFTADTQYF.

The rearrangement uses TRBV11-3 and TRBJ2-7; possibly TRBD2 for D (5 bases). V lost 1 base, J lost 2 bases, and 9 bases lay in between. The CDR3 runs 14 residues. Germline V gene data show CDR1 as SGHNT and CDR2 as YENEEA. CDR3 nucleotides: TGTGCCAGCAGCTTAGGGAGCGGAGCCTACGAGCAGTACTTC. Translation gives CASSLGSGAYEQYF. Supplemented by reference TRBV11-3 and TRBJ2-7, the full variable domain reads EAGVVQSPRYKIIEKKQPVAFWCNPISGHNTLYWYLQNLGQGPELLIRYENEEAVDDSQLPKDRFSAERLKGVDSTLKIQPAELGDSAVYLCASSLGSGAYEQYFGPGTRLTVT.